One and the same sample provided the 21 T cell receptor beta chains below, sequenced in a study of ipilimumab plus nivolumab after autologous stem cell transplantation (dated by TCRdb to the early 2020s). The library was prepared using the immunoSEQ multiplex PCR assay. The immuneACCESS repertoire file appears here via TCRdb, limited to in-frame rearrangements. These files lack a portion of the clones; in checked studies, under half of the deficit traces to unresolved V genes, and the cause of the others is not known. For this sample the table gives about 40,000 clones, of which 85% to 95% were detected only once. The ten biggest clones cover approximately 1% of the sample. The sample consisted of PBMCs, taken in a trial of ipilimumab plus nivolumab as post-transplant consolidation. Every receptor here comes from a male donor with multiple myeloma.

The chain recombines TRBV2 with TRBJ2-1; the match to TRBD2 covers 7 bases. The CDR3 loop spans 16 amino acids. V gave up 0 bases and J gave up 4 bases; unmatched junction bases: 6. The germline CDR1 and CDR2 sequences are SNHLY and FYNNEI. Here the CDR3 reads CASSEARGIHYNEQFF. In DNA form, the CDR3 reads TGTGCCAGCAGTGAAGCGCGGGGGATACATTACAATGAGCAGTTCTTC. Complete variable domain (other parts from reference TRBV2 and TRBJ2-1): EPEVTQTPSHQVTQMGQEVILRCVPISNHLYFYWYRQILGQKVEFLVSFYNNEISEKSEIFDDQFSVERPDGSNFTLKIRSTKLEDSAMYFCASSEARGIHYNEQFFGPGTRLTVL.

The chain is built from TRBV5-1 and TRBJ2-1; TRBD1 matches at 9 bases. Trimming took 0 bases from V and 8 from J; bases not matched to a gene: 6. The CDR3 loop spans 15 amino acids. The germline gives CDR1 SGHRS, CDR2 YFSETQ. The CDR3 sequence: CASSLEQGAFDEQFF. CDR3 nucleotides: TGCGCCAGCAGCTTGGAACAGGGGGCTTTCGATGAGCAGTTCTTC.

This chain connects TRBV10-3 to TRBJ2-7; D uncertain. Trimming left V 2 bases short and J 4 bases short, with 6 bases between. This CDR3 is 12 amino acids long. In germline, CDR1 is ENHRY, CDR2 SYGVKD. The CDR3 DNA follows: TGTGCCATCAGTGAGATGGCATACGAGCAGTACTTC. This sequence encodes CAISEMAYEQYF.

The CDR3 protein is CASMRGAGGEQYF. CDR3 sequence (DNA): TGTGCCAGCATGCGGGGGGCTGGTGGCGAGCAGTACTTC. The rearrangement joins TRBV27 to TRBJ2-7; TRBD2 matches 8 bases. This CDR3 spans 13 amino acids. Germline trimming cut 7 bases from V and 6 bases from J; bases unmatched to any gene: 8. CDR1 and CDR2 (germline): MNHEY, SMNVEV (reference sequence).

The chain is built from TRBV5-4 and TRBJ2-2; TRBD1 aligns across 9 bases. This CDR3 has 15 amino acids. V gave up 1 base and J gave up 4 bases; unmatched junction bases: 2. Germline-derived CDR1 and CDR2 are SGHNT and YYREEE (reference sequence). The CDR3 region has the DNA TGTGCCAGCAGCTTGAGACAGGGGGGCACCGGGGAGCTGTTTTTT. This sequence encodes CASSLRQGGTGELFF.

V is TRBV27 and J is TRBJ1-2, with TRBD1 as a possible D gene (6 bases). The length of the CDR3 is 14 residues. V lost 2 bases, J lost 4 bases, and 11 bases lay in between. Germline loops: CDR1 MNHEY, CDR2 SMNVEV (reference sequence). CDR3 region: CASSLNRESYGYTF. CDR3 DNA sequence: TGTGCCAGCAGTTTAAACAGGGAGAGCTATGGCTACACCTTC.

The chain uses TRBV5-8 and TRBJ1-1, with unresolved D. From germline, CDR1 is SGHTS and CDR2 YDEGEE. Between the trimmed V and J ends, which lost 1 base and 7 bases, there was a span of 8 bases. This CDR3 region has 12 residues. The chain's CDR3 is CASSLFEGEAFF. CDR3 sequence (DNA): TGTGCCAGCAGCTTGTTTGAGGGTGAAGCTTTCTTT.

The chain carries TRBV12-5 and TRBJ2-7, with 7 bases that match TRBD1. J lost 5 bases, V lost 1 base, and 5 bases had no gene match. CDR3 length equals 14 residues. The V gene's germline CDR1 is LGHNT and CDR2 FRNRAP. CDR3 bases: TGTGCTAGTGGTTTGGGACAGGGAAGCGACGAGCAGTACTTC. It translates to CASGLGQGSDEQYF.

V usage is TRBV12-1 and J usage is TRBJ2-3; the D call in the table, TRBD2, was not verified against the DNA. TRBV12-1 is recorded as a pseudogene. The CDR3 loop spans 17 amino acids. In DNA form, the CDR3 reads TGTGCCAGCAGCTTTGCGGGCGAGGGCAAGGAAACAGATACGCAGTATTTT. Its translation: CASSFAGEGKETDTQYF.

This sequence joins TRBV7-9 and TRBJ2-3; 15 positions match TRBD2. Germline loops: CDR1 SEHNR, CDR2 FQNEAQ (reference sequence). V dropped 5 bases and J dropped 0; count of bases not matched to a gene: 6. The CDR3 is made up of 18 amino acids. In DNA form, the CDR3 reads TGTGCCAGCAGCCGCGGACTAGCGGGGGGGACTAGCACAGATACGCAGTATTTT. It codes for CASSRGLAGGTSTDTQYF.

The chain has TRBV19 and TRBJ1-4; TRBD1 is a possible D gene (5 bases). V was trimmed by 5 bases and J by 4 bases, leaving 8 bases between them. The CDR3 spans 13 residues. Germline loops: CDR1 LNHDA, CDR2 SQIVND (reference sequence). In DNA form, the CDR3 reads TGTGCCAGTAGTGGGGGGTTTAATGAAAAACTGTTTTTT. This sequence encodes CASSGGFNEKLFF.

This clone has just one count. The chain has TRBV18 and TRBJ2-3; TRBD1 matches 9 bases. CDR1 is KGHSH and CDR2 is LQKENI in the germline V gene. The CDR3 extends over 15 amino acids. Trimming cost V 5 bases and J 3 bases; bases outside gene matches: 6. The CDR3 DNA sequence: TGTGCCAGCTCATCCGGGACAGGGAAGACAGATACGCAGTATTTT. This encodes CASSSGTGKTDTQYF.

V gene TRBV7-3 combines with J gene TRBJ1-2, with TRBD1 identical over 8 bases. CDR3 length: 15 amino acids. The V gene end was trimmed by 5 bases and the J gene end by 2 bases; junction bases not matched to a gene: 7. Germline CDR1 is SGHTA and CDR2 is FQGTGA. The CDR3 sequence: CASSPGQANNYGYTF. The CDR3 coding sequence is TGTGCCAGCAGCCCGGGACAGGCGAACAACTATGGCTACACCTTC.

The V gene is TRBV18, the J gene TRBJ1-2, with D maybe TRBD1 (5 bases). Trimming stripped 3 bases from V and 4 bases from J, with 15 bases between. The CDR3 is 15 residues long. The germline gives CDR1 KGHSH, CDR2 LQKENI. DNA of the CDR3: TGTGCCAGCTCACCCGGACACGGTCTGGGCTATGGCTACACCTTC. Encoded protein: CASSPGHGLGYGYTF.

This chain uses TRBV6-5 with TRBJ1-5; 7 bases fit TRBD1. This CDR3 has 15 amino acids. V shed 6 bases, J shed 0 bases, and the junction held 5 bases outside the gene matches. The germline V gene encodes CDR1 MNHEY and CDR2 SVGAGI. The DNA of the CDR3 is TGTGCCAGCAGAGCGGGACAGCTTAGCAATCAGCCCCAGCATTTT. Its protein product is CASRAGQLSNQPQHF.

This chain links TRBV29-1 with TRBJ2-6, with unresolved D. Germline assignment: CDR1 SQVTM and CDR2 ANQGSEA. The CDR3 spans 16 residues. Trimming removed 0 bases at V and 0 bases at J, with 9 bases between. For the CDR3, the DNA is TGCAGCGTTGAAGACCCATTTAGCTCTGGGGCCAACGTCCTGACTTTC. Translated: CSVEDPFSSGANVLTF.

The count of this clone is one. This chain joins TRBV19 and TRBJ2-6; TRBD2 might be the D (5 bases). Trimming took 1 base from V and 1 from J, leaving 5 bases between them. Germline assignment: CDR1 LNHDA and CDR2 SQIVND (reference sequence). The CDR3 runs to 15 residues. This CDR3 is CASSIGGSGANVLTF. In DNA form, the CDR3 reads TGTGCCAGTAGTATAGGAGGGTCTGGGGCCAACGTCCTGACTTTC. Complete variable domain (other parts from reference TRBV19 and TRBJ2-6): DGGITQSPKYLFRKEGQNVTLSCEQNLNHDAMYWYRQDPGQGLRLIYYSQIVNDFQKGDIAEGYSVSREKKESFPLTVTSAQKNPTAFYLCASSIGGSGANVLTFGAGSRLTVL.

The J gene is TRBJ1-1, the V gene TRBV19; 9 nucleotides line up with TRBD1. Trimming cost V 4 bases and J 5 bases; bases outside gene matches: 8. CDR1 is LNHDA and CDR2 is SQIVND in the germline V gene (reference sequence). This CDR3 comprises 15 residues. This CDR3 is CASSTPGQGYTEAFF. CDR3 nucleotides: TGTGCCAGTAGTACTCCGGGACAGGGATATACTGAAGCTTTCTTT.

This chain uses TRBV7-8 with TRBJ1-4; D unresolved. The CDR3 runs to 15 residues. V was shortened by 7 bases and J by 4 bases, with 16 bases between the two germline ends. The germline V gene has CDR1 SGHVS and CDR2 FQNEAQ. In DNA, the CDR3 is TGTGCCAGCACTCTTACCGCAGTCTTTAATGAAAAACTGTTTTTT. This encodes CASTLTAVFNEKLFF.

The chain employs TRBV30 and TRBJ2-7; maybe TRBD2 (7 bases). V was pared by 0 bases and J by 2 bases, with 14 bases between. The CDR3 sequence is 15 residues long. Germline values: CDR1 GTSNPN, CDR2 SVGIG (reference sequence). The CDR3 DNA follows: TGTGCCTGGAGTGTACTAGGGGGGGTCGCCTACGAGCAGTACTTC. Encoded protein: CAWSVLGGVAYEQYF.

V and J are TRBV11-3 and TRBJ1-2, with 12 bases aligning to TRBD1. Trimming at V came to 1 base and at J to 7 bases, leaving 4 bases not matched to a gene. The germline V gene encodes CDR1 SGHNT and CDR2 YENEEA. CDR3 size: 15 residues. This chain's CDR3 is CASSLGGTGGVGYTF. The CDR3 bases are TGTGCCAGCAGCTTAGGGGGGACAGGGGGCGTTGGCTACACCTTC.